This T cell receptor beta chain was identified in a study of vaccination effects on CD4 cells after COVID-19. Study-level results: Healthy vaccinees' vaccine-induced clones included only 1 of 255 cross-reacting with common cold coronaviruses.

The assay was immunoSEQ multiplex PCR, and TCRdb's table has in-frame clones only and misses some. The table lists about 79,000 clones, roughly 74% of them singletons. Antigen-specific CD4+ T cells were first expanded with viral peptide pools by the ViraFEST assay and only then sequenced. Around day 10 of culture, CD4+ T cells were separated out. Each well held a few million PBMC cultured with approximately 9.6 ug/ml peptides and roughly 11 IU/ml IL-2. The CDR3 length is 13 residues. The germline V gene encodes CDR1 SGHDT and CDR2 YYEEEE. Trimming at V came to 5 bases and at J to 8 bases, leaving 4 bases not matched to a gene. This clone has just a few counts. Its antigen is not known.

The sample here was CD4+ T cells from PBMCs cultured with HCoV-229E spike peptides, taken before COVID-19 vaccination. The chain couples TRBV5-6 to TRBJ1-2; 12 bases fit TRBD1. This sequence was found in a human donor who received a COVID-19 vaccine. CDR3 residues: CASSRDRGLGYTF. The DNA for the CDR3 is TGTGCCAGCAGTCGGGACAGGGGGCTCGGCTACACCTTC. Full variable domain (remainder filled in from reference TRBV5-6 and TRBJ1-2): DAGVTQSPTHLIKTRGQQVTLRCSPKSGHDTVSWYQQALGQGPQFIFQYYEEEERQRGNFPDRFSGHQFPNYSSELNVNALLLGDSALYLCASSRDRGLGYTFGSGTRLTVV.